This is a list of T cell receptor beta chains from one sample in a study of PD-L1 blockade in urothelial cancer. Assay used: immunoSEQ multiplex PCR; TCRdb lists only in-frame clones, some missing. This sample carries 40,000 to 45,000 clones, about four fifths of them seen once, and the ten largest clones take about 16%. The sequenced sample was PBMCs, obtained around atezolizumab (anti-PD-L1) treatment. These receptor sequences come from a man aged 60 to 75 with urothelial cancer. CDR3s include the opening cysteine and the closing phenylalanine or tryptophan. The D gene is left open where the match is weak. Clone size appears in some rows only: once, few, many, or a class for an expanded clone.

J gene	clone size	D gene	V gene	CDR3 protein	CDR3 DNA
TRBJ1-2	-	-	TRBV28	CASSLRVRYGYTF	TGTGCCAGCAGTTTAAGAGTCCGATATGGCTACACCTTC
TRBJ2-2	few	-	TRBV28	CASGLQATGELFF	TGTGCCAGCGGACTTCAGGCCACCGGGGAGCTGTTTTTT
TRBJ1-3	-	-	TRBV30	CAWAKGGGGNTIYF	TGTGCCTGGGCAAAGGGGGGGGGTGGAAACACCATATATTTT
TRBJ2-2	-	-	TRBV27	CASSFPAGELFF	TGTGCCAGCAGTTTTCCAGCCGGGGAGCTGTTTTTT
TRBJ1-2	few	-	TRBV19	CASSIGQDYGYTF	TGTGCCAGTAGTATAGGGCAGGACTATGGCTACACCTTC
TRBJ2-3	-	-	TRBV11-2	CASSQGRDTQYF	TGTGCCAGCAGCCAGGGCCGGGATACGCAGTATTTT
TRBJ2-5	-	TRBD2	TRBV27	CASSLSWGGETQYF	TGTGCCAGCAGTTTATCGTGGGGGGGGGAGACCCAGTACTTC
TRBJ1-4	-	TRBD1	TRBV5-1	CASSLAGRGAPNEKLFF	TGCGCCAGCAGCTTGGCAGGCAGGGGGGCACCTAATGAAAAACTGTTTTTT
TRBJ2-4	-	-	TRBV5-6	CASSVRQLAKNIQYF	TGTGCCAGCAGCGTACGACAACTAGCCAAAAACATTCAGTACTTC
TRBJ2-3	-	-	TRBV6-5	CASTQGGAGTDTQYF	TGTGCCAGCACCCAGGGTGGGGCCGGCACAGATACGCAGTATTTT
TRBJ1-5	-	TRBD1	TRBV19	CASSTPGGSKSNQPQHF	TGTGCCAGTAGTACCCCAGGGGGTTCGAAGAGCAATCAGCCCCAGCATTTT
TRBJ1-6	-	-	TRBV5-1	CASSLGQVYNSPLHF	TGCGCCAGCAGCTTGGGGCAGGTCTATAATTCACCCCTCCACTTT
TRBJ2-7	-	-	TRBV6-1	CASSEDRSYEQYF	TGTGCCAGCAGTGAAGACAGAAGCTACGAGCAGTACTTC
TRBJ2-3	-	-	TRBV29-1	CSAIQAGTDTQYF	TGCAGCGCTATCCAAGCGGGCACAGATACGCAGTATTTT
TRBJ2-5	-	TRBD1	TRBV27	CASSSMPDRGLETQYF	TGTGCCAGCAGTTCTATGCCCGACAGGGGGTTGGAGACCCAGTACTTC